Listed below are T cell receptor beta chains from one sample, sequenced in a study of T-cell memory formation after mild COVID-19. TCRdb reanalysed the 5' RACE reads using MiXCR and keeps one entry per CDR3 protein. The sample records about 270,000 distinct CDR3 sequences, 15% to 19% being singletons. Material: PBMCs or a T cell subset sorted from them (not recorded which). These TCRs come from an adult woman who had mild COVID-19 (a few samples of this study predate the infection). Cell type and time point are not known. Each CDR3 is given with its conserved first and last residue. The D gene is left open where the match is weak. Where a row states a size, it is once, few, many or the class of an expanded clone; other rows omit it.

abundance: many
j_gene: TRBJ1-1
len: 13
d_gene: NA
v_gene: TRBV3-1
CDR3aa: CASSQGRDTEAFF
CDR3nt: TGTGCCAGCAGCCAGGGCAGGGACACTGAAGCTTTCTTT

abundance: many
j_gene: TRBJ1-1
len: 18
d_gene: TRBD1
v_gene: TRBV12-3/TRBV12-4
CDR3aa: CASSLKRDRGLFHTEAFF
CDR3nt: TGTGCCAGCAGTTTAAAGCGGGACAGGGGCCTTTTCCACACTGAAGCTTTCTTT

abundance: NA
j_gene: TRBJ2-2
len: 18
d_gene: NA
v_gene: TRBV12-3/TRBV12-4
CDR3aa: CASSPRSGWAGNTGELFF
CDR3nt: TGTGCCAGCAGCCCCAGAAGTGGTTGGGCCGGGAACACCGGGGAGCTGTTTTTT

abundance: few
j_gene: TRBJ1-2
len: 13
d_gene: NA
v_gene: TRBV12-3/TRBV12-4
CDR3aa: CASSFGPNYGYTF
CDR3nt: TGTGCCAGCAGTTTTGGCCCTAACTATGGCTACACCTTC

abundance: NA
j_gene: TRBJ2-7
len: 14
d_gene: TRBD2
v_gene: TRBV10-3
CDR3aa: CAIRGALGGYEQYF
CDR3nt: TGTGCCATCCGAGGGGCTCTGGGAGGGTACGAGCAGTACTTC

abundance: NA
j_gene: TRBJ1-4
len: 14
d_gene: NA
v_gene: TRBV9
CDR3aa: CASSVSGVDEKLFF
CDR3nt: TGTGCCAGCAGCGTTTCAGGGGTTGATGAAAAACTGTTTTTT

abundance: few
j_gene: TRBJ2-5
len: 13
d_gene: NA
v_gene: TRBV29-1
CDR3aa: CSVEDPGPETQYF
CDR3nt: TGCAGCGTTGAAGACCCGGGGCCGGAGACCCAGTACTTC

abundance: NA
j_gene: TRBJ2-7
len: 15
d_gene: NA
v_gene: TRBV4-2
CDR3aa: CASSRDLGGAYEQYF
CDR3nt: TGTGCCAGCAGCCGGGATCTGGGGGGTGCCTACGAGCAGTACTTC

abundance: NA
j_gene: TRBJ2-3
len: 16
d_gene: NA
v_gene: TRBV11-2
CDR3aa: CASSRAGGGRTDTQYF
CDR3nt: TGTGCCAGCAGCCGAGCTGGCGGCGGCCGCACAGATACGCAGTATTTT

abundance: NA
j_gene: TRBJ2-3
len: 15
d_gene: TRBD2
v_gene: TRBV7-8
CDR3aa: CASRYSGSGTDTQYF
CDR3nt: TGTGCCAGCAGGTATAGCGGGAGTGGCACAGATACGCAGTATTTT

abundance: NA
j_gene: TRBJ1-1
len: 14
d_gene: NA
v_gene: TRBV2
CDR3aa: CASSEGGVNTEAFF
CDR3nt: TGTGCCAGCAGTGAAGGTGGGGTGAACACTGAAGCTTTCTTT

abundance: NA
j_gene: TRBJ1-6
len: 14
d_gene: TRBD1
v_gene: TRBV12-3/TRBV12-4
CDR3aa: CASSPTGEDSPLHF
CDR3nt: TGTGCCAGCAGCCCAACAGGGGAAGATTCACCCCTCCACTTT

abundance: NA
j_gene: TRBJ2-4
len: 15
d_gene: TRBD1
v_gene: TRBV5-4
CDR3aa: CASSTSGTGANIQYF
CDR3nt: TGTGCCAGCAGCACCTCCGGGACAGGGGCGAACATTCAGTACTTC

abundance: NA
j_gene: TRBJ2-3
len: 14
d_gene: TRBD1
v_gene: TRBV6-1
CDR3aa: CASTRDRGRDTQYF
CDR3nt: TGTGCCAGCACCCGGGACAGGGGACGAGATACGCAGTATTTT

abundance: few
j_gene: TRBJ1-2
len: 12
d_gene: NA
v_gene: TRBV7-9
CDR3aa: CASSLAGNGYTF
CDR3nt: TGTGCCAGCAGCTTAGCAGGAAATGGCTACACCTTC

abundance: few
j_gene: TRBJ1-1
len: 13
d_gene: TRBD1
v_gene: TRBV18
CDR3aa: CASSPGQGSEAFF
CDR3nt: TGTGCCAGCTCACCAGGACAGGGGTCTGAAGCTTTCTTT

abundance: many
j_gene: TRBJ2-7
len: 16
d_gene: TRBD2
v_gene: TRBV10-3
CDR3aa: CAISGKRDGSVYEQYF
CDR3nt: TGTGCCATCAGTGGTAAGCGGGATGGCTCTGTCTACGAGCAGTACTTC

abundance: few
j_gene: TRBJ2-7
len: 18
d_gene: NA
v_gene: TRBV5-1
CDR3aa: CASSLGLTAYLGSYEQYF
CDR3nt: TGCGCCAGCAGCTTGGGCCTGACAGCTTATCTCGGGTCCTACGAGCAGTACTTC

abundance: few
j_gene: TRBJ2-5
len: 15
d_gene: NA
v_gene: TRBV7-3
CDR3aa: CASSRHGQNEETQYF
CDR3nt: TGTGCCAGCAGCCGTCATGGACAGAATGAAGAGACCCAGTACTTC

abundance: NA
j_gene: TRBJ2-2
len: 14
d_gene: NA
v_gene: TRBV5-1
CDR3aa: CASSREQNTGELFF
CDR3nt: TGCGCCAGCAGCCGCGAACAGAACACCGGGGAGCTGTTTTTT

abundance: few
j_gene: TRBJ1-5
len: 15
d_gene: NA
v_gene: TRBV5-5
CDR3aa: CASSPGPRLDQPQHF
CDR3nt: TGTGCCAGCAGCCCCGGTCCTAGACTCGATCAGCCCCAGCATTTT

abundance: NA
j_gene: TRBJ2-1
len: 15
d_gene: TRBD2
v_gene: TRBV7-9
CDR3aa: CASRSREGLAGEQFF
CDR3nt: TGTGCCAGCAGATCCCGCGAGGGGCTAGCGGGTGAGCAGTTCTTC

abundance: NA
j_gene: TRBJ1-5
len: 16
d_gene: TRBD1
v_gene: TRBV7-9
CDR3aa: CASSQIGAGGTQPQHF
CDR3nt: TGTGCCAGCAGCCAAATAGGGGCAGGGGGCACTCAGCCCCAGCATTTT

abundance: few
j_gene: TRBJ2-7
len: 14
d_gene: TRBD1
v_gene: TRBV10-3
CDR3aa: CAISDRTGNYEQYF
CDR3nt: TGTGCCATCAGTGACAGGACAGGGAACTACGAGCAGTACTTC

abundance: few
j_gene: TRBJ2-1
len: 15
d_gene: TRBD2
v_gene: TRBV7-2
CDR3aa: CASSSPRGRRNEQFF
CDR3nt: TGTGCCAGCAGCTCCCCTCGCGGGAGGAGGAATGAGCAGTTCTTC

abundance: NA
j_gene: TRBJ1-4
len: 13
d_gene: NA
v_gene: TRBV20-1
CDR3aa: CSLPMQGEEKLFF
CDR3nt: TGCAGTCTTCCGATGCAGGGTGAGGAAAAACTGTTTTTT

abundance: few
j_gene: TRBJ2-5
len: 17
d_gene: TRBD1
v_gene: TRBV5-1
CDR3aa: CASSLEAGGSVQETQYF
CDR3nt: TGCGCCAGCAGCTTGGAGGCAGGGGGTTCGGTCCAAGAGACCCAGTACTTC

abundance: NA
j_gene: TRBJ2-3
len: 11
d_gene: NA
v_gene: TRBV29-1
CDR3aa: CSGGSADTQYF
CDR3nt: TGCAGCGGGGGGTCCGCAGATACGCAGTATTTT

abundance: many
j_gene: TRBJ1-6
len: 15
d_gene: NA
v_gene: TRBV20-1
CDR3aa: CSAKDRGSYNSPLHF
CDR3nt: TGCAGTGCTAAGGACAGAGGCTCCTATAATTCACCCCTCCACTTT

abundance: many
j_gene: TRBJ2-7
len: 14
d_gene: TRBD2
v_gene: TRBV5-4
CDR3aa: CASSGSGTPYEQYF
CDR3nt: TGTGCCAGCAGCGGTAGCGGGACTCCCTACGAGCAGTACTTC

abundance: once
j_gene: TRBJ2-3
len: 14
d_gene: TRBD2
v_gene: TRBV3-1
CDR3aa: CASSQETKRGTQYF
CDR3nt: TGTGCCAGCAGCCAAGAGACAAAGCGGGGTACGCAGTATTTT

abundance: NA
j_gene: TRBJ1-6
len: 17
d_gene: NA
v_gene: TRBV20-1
CDR3aa: CSARDPSTNAYNSPLHF
CDR3nt: TGCAGTGCTAGAGACCCCAGCACGAACGCCTATAATTCACCCCTCCACTTT

abundance: NA
j_gene: TRBJ2-5
len: 15
d_gene: NA
v_gene: TRBV20-1
CDR3aa: CSARDRRAVQETQYF
CDR3nt: TGCAGTGCTAGAGATCGTAGGGCCGTTCAAGAGACCCAGTACTTC

abundance: many
j_gene: TRBJ2-5
len: 15
d_gene: TRBD1
v_gene: TRBV29-1
CDR3aa: CSAARDRGDQETQYF
CDR3nt: TGCAGCGCCGCGAGGGACAGGGGGGACCAAGAGACCCAGTACTTC

abundance: NA
j_gene: TRBJ2-1
len: 13
d_gene: TRBD1
v_gene: TRBV18
CDR3aa: CASSPKDRGEQFF
CDR3nt: TGTGCCAGCTCACCGAAGGACAGGGGTGAGCAGTTCTTC

abundance: NA
j_gene: TRBJ1-2
len: 17
d_gene: TRBD1
v_gene: TRBV5-5
CDR3aa: CASSFWGSGGGTGGNTF
CDR3nt: TGTGCCAGCAGCTTTTGGGGATCCGGAGGCGGGACAGGGGGTAACACCTTC

abundance: NA
j_gene: TRBJ1-1
len: 13
d_gene: NA
v_gene: TRBV29-1
CDR3aa: CSVERRMNTEAFF
CDR3nt: TGCAGCGTTGAAAGGCGAATGAACACTGAAGCTTTCTTT

abundance: NA
j_gene: TRBJ2-5
len: 16
d_gene: TRBD1
v_gene: TRBV7-2
CDR3aa: CASSLALGTVTETQYF
CDR3nt: TGTGCCAGCAGCTTAGCGCTAGGGACAGTAACTGAGACCCAGTACTTC

abundance: few
j_gene: TRBJ2-1
len: 16
d_gene: NA
v_gene: TRBV6-1
CDR3aa: CASSVAGGSSYNEQFF
CDR3nt: TGTGCCAGCAGTGTAGCAGGCGGCAGCTCCTACAATGAGCAGTTCTTC

abundance: NA
j_gene: TRBJ2-5
len: 12
d_gene: NA
v_gene: TRBV29-1
CDR3aa: CSVGNPQETQYF
CDR3nt: TGCAGCGTTGGGAATCCCCAAGAGACCCAGTACTTC

abundance: NA
j_gene: TRBJ2-1
len: 13
d_gene: NA
v_gene: TRBV4-2
CDR3aa: CASSQGSINEQFF
CDR3nt: TGTGCCAGCAGCCAAGGTAGCATCAATGAGCAGTTCTTC

abundance: NA
j_gene: TRBJ2-5
len: 15
d_gene: TRBD2
v_gene: TRBV2
CDR3aa: CASSEGPSGYETQYF
CDR3nt: TGTGCCAGCAGTGAAGGGCCTAGCGGGTACGAGACCCAGTACTTC

abundance: few
j_gene: TRBJ2-7
len: 19
d_gene: NA
v_gene: TRBV12-3/TRBV12-4
CDR3aa: CASSSGGMFRDRTGYEQYF
CDR3nt: TGTGCCAGCAGTTCTGGGGGGATGTTCCGGGATCGGACGGGCTACGAGCAGTACTTC

abundance: NA
j_gene: TRBJ1-5
len: 12
d_gene: NA
v_gene: TRBV29-1
CDR3aa: CSVGGGNQPQHF
CDR3nt: TGCAGCGTTGGGGGAGGCAATCAGCCCCAGCATTTT

abundance: NA
j_gene: TRBJ2-5
len: 15
d_gene: NA
v_gene: TRBV7-3
CDR3aa: CASSLTGLRGETQYF
CDR3nt: TGTGCCAGCAGCTTAACAGGCCTCCGGGGGGAGACCCAGTACTTC

abundance: few
j_gene: TRBJ2-3
len: 16
d_gene: NA
v_gene: TRBV6-6
CDR3aa: CASSYSAAGSTDTQYF
CDR3nt: TGTGCCAGCAGTTATTCTGCCGCGGGATCCACAGATACGCAGTATTTT

abundance: NA
j_gene: TRBJ2-7
len: 18
d_gene: TRBD1
v_gene: TRBV18
CDR3aa: CASSPRGGVGQGAYEQYF
CDR3nt: TGTGCCAGCTCACCACGAGGGGGTGTGGGACAGGGCGCCTACGAGCAGTACTTC

abundance: NA
j_gene: TRBJ2-2
len: 14
d_gene: NA
v_gene: TRBV15
CDR3aa: CATSSRNSPGELFF
CDR3nt: TGTGCCACCAGCAGCCGCAACAGTCCCGGGGAGCTGTTTTTT

abundance: few
j_gene: TRBJ1-1
len: 15
d_gene: NA
v_gene: TRBV12-3/TRBV12-4
CDR3aa: CASSPSGNMNTEAFF
CDR3nt: TGTGCCAGCAGTCCTTCGGGGAACATGAACACTGAAGCTTTCTTT

abundance: NA
j_gene: TRBJ1-2
len: 16
d_gene: NA
v_gene: TRBV12-3/TRBV12-4
CDR3aa: CASMGLQVGQDYGYTF
CDR3nt: TGTGCCAGCATGGGGCTCCAGGTCGGGCAAGACTATGGCTACACCTTC

abundance: few
j_gene: TRBJ2-7
len: 13
d_gene: NA
v_gene: TRBV7-9
CDR3aa: CASSLEARGEQYF
CDR3nt: TGTGCCAGCAGCTTAGAGGCCCGGGGCGAGCAGTACTTC

abundance: NA
j_gene: TRBJ2-7
len: 14
d_gene: TRBD1
v_gene: TRBV5-4
CDR3aa: CASSSTGQHYEQYF
CDR3nt: TGTGCCAGCAGCTCGACGGGACAGCACTACGAGCAGTACTTC

abundance: many
j_gene: TRBJ2-3
len: 16
d_gene: TRBD2
v_gene: TRBV7-2
CDR3aa: CASSLGLAGFTDTQYF
CDR3nt: TGTGCCAGCAGCTTAGGACTAGCGGGGTTCACAGATACGCAGTATTTT

abundance: NA
j_gene: TRBJ2-1
len: 16
d_gene: TRBD2
v_gene: TRBV9
CDR3aa: CASSVTSGSSHNEQFF
CDR3nt: TGTGCCAGCAGCGTCACTAGCGGGAGTTCCCACAATGAGCAGTTCTTC

abundance: few
j_gene: TRBJ2-1
len: 14
d_gene: TRBD2
v_gene: TRBV12-3/TRBV12-4
CDR3aa: CASSFSPLAGEQFF
CDR3nt: TGTGCCAGCAGTTTTAGCCCCCTAGCGGGAGAGCAGTTCTTC

abundance: few
j_gene: TRBJ2-1
len: 15
d_gene: NA
v_gene: TRBV6-5
CDR3aa: CASSSSRRIYNEQFF
CDR3nt: TGTGCCAGCAGTTCTTCCCGGCGAATCTACAATGAGCAGTTCTTC

abundance: few
j_gene: TRBJ2-1
len: 15
d_gene: TRBD2
v_gene: TRBV5-1
CDR3aa: CASSSAGTRDNEQFF
CDR3nt: TGCGCCAGCAGCTCAGCCGGGACTAGAGACAATGAGCAGTTCTTC